The 20 T cell receptor beta chains in this list originate from one sample, sequenced in a study of blood T cell repertoires in COVID-19. Assay used: immunoSEQ multiplex PCR; TCRdb lists only in-frame clones, some missing. The sample carries approximately 400,000 clones, over 75% recorded once. Sample: PBMCs or T cells enriched from blood (not recorded which). The receptors were gathered from a man aged 30 to 45 who had recovered from COVID-19.

The chain recombines TRBV4-1 with TRBJ1-5, with 9 nucleotides matching TRBD1. The CDR3 covers 15 residues. V lost 4 bases, J lost 3 bases, and 4 bases stayed unmatched. The germline gives CDR1 MGHRA, CDR2 YSYEKL. The CDR3 region is CASSLDRGNNQPQHF. CDR3 in DNA: TGCGCCAGCAGCCTAGACAGGGGGAACAATCAGCCCCAGCATTTT.

CDR3 in amino acids: CASSVDSHQPQHF. Here the CDR3 DNA reads TGTGCCAGCAGCGTAGACAGCCATCAGCCCCAGCATTTT. The J gene is TRBJ1-5, the V gene TRBV9; D is unclear. V was clipped by 0 bases and J by 5 bases, with 6 bases between them. The germline V gene encodes CDR1 SGDLS and CDR2 YYNGEE. CDR3 size: 13 residues. The full variable domain, completed using reference TRBV9 and TRBJ1-5, is DSGVTQTPKHLITATGQRVTLRCSPRSGDLSVYWYQQSLDQGLQFLIQYYNGEERAKGNILERFSAQQFPDLHSELNLSSLELGDSALYFCASSVDSHQPQHFGDGTRLSIL.

The CDR3 region has the DNA TGTGCCAGCTCACCGACTAGCGGGGGGGGCACAGATACGCAGTATTTT. Encoded protein: CASSPTSGGGTDTQYF. This chain joins TRBV18 and TRBJ2-3, with TRBD2 identical over 14 bases. Germline V gives CDR1 KGHSH, CDR2 LQKENI. V was clipped by 3 bases and J by 1 base; unmatched bases: 0. This CDR3 contains 16 residues.

This clone was counted only a few times. The chain combines TRBV10-3 with TRBJ1-2, with TRBD1 identical over 9 bases. Germline loops: CDR1 ENHRY, CDR2 SYGVKD. V gave up 8 bases and J gave up 5 bases; unmatched junction bases: 12. The CDR3 is made up of 15 amino acids. The CDR3 reads CAILGFGQGLYGYTF. For the CDR3, the DNA is TGTGCCATCCTGGGCTTCGGACAGGGGCTATATGGCTACACCTTC.

The chain employs TRBV4-1 and TRBJ2-7; a weak D match, TRBD1 (5 bases). The germline V gene encodes CDR1 MGHRA and CDR2 YSYEKL. The CDR3 runs to 14 residues. Between the trimmed V and J ends, which lost 1 base and 2 bases, there was a span of 9 bases. The CDR3 nucleotides are TGCGCCAGCAGCCAAGGGTCAGGGACCTACGAGCAGTACTTC. This sequence encodes CASSQGSGTYEQYF.

The rearrangement joins TRBV5-4 to TRBJ1-1; possibly TRBD1 for D (5 bases). The V and J ends lost 5 bases and 1 base respectively, with 12 bases between them. The CDR3 is 14 residues long. Germline V gene data show CDR1 as SGHNT and CDR2 as YYREEE (reference sequence). CDR3 amino acids: CASRRDGGNTEAFF. In DNA, the CDR3 is TGTGCCAGCAGGCGGGACGGGGGGAACACTGAAGCTTTCTTT.

This clone was counted between two and nine times. J is TRBJ1-5 and V is TRBV15; 9 bases agree with TRBD1. J gave up 7 bases and V 1 base, and 8 bases lay outside the gene matches. The CDR3 has 16 amino acids. CDR1 LNHNV and CDR2 YYDKDF come from the germline V gene (reference sequence). The CDR3 loop reads CATSRGDRGMWQPQHF. Written as DNA, the CDR3 is TGTGCCACCAGCAGAGGAGACAGGGGGATGTGGCAGCCCCAGCATTTT.

V and J are TRBV9 and TRBJ2-7; 7 bases agree with TRBD2. This CDR3 has 13 amino acids. From germline, CDR1 is SGDLS and CDR2 YYNGEE. Trimming took 0 bases from V and 6 from J; bases not matched to a gene: 3. The CDR3 here is CASSVVSSGEQYF. The CDR3 DNA reads TGTGCCAGCAGCGTAGTTTCTAGCGGCGAGCAGTACTTC. The full variable domain, its missing parts supplied by reference TRBV9 and TRBJ2-7, is DSGVTQTPKHLITATGQRVTLRCSPRSGDLSVYWYQQSLDQGLQFLIQYYNGEERAKGNILERFSAQQFPDLHSELNLSSLELGDSALYFCASSVVSSGEQYFGPGTRLTVT.

The V gene is TRBV9, the J gene TRBJ2-7; 7 nucleotides match TRBD1. This CDR3 is built from 15 residues. The trim removed 3 bases at V and 2 bases at J, leaving 8 bases unmatched. Looked up from germline, CDR1 is SGDLS and CDR2 is YYNGEE. The CDR3 region is CASSDSGGGTYEQYF. CDR3 in DNA: TGTGCCAGCAGCGATTCAGGGGGTGGCACCTACGAGCAGTACTTC.

The V and J genes are TRBV10-3 and TRBJ1-1; TRBD1 is a possible D gene (5 bases). V dropped 0 bases and J dropped 2 bases, with 13 bases sitting between them. Germline V gene data show CDR1 as ENHRY and CDR2 as SYGVKD. This CDR3 is built from 16 residues. CDR3 in amino acids: CAISESIGGGNTEAFF. The CDR3 bases are TGTGCCATCAGTGAGTCGATCGGGGGGGGTAACACTGAAGCTTTCTTT.

This chain uses TRBV9 with TRBJ1-3; tentatively, D is TRBD1 (5 bases). This CDR3 region has 15 residues. The germline CDR1 and CDR2 sequences are SGDLS and YYNGEE. Deletions cut 0 bases from V and 3 bases from J, with 10 bases between. CDR3 in DNA: TGTGCCAGCAGCGTAGCGGGGGGAGGTGGAAACACCATATATTTT. Translating gives CASSVAGGGGNTIYF.

The chain has TRBV7-9 and TRBJ1-1; perhaps TRBD1 as D (5 bases). V lost 7 bases and J 5 bases, leaving 17 bases between the germline ends. Germline values: CDR1 SEHNR, CDR2 FQNEAQ (reference sequence). This CDR3 region has 14 residues. The CDR3 sequence: CASIPLGGITEAFF. The CDR3 nucleotides read TGTGCCAGCATCCCCCTCGGGGGGATAACTGAAGCTTTCTTT.

This chain uses TRBV12-5 with TRBJ2-1; 8 nucleotides align to TRBD1. The CDR3 sequence is 15 residues long. The trim removed 1 base at V and 8 bases at J, leaving 7 bases unmatched. Germline loops: CDR1 LGHNT, CDR2 FRNRAP. The chain's CDR3 is CASGLDRGNTDEQFF. As DNA, the CDR3 is TGTGCTAGTGGTTTGGACAGGGGGAACACGGATGAGCAGTTCTTC.

The chain carries TRBV6-2 or TRBV6-3 and TRBJ2-7; possibly TRBD1 for D (5 bases). The CDR3 sequence is 14 residues long. Germline CDR1 reads MNHEY; CDR2 reads SVGEGT. V shed 6 bases and J shed 3 bases, with 15 bases lying between them. This chain's CDR3 is CASRPLGANYEQYF. The CDR3 DNA follows: TGTGCCAGCAGACCTTTAGGGGCCAACTACGAGCAGTACTTC.

CDR3 bases: TGTGCCAGCAGCGTTGGACTAGCGGGGAATTATGAGCAGTTCTTC. Translated, it gives CASSVGLAGNYEQFF. The rearrangement links TRBV9 to TRBJ2-1, with 12 bases that match TRBD2. V gave up 2 bases and J gave up 8 bases; unmatched junction bases: 5. The length of the CDR3 is 15 residues. CDR1 SGDLS and CDR2 YYNGEE come from the germline V gene.

V gene TRBV7-9 combines with J gene TRBJ2-5; TRBD2 is a possible D gene (5 bases). The V end lost 2 bases, the J end lost 5 bases, and 9 bases lay between the germline ends. The CDR3 extends over 13 amino acids. CDR1 SEHNR and CDR2 FQNEAQ come from the germline V gene (reference sequence). In DNA form, the CDR3 reads TGTGCCAGCAGCTTATGGGGAGAGGAGACCCAGTACTTC. Its protein is CASSLWGEETQYF.

This clone was detected only once. The J gene is TRBJ2-5, the V gene TRBV24-1; the D gene is possibly TRBD2 (5 bases). Germline CDR1 is KGHDR and CDR2 is SFDVKD. Trimming took 3 bases from V and 5 from J, leaving 6 bases between them. The CDR3 covers 12 residues. This CDR3 reads CATSDRRETQYF. The CDR3 region has the DNA TGTGCCACCAGTGATAGGAGGGAGACCCAGTACTTC.

The rearrangement links TRBV7-2 to TRBJ1-2; TRBD1 matches at 10 bases. Germline V gene lookup returns CDR1 SGHTA and CDR2 FQGNSA. This CDR3 contains 15 residues. J was trimmed by 6 bases and V by 3 bases; bases with no gene match: 7. DNA for the CDR3: TGTGCCAGCAGCTTGGGACAGGGGAGGTACAATGGCTACACCTTC. Amino acids: CASSLGQGRYNGYTF.

The table lists this clone with a count of one. This chain uses TRBV7-9 with TRBJ2-2, with 8 bases matching TRBD2. The germline gives CDR1 SEHNR, CDR2 FQNEAQ (reference sequence). With V trimmed by 1 base and J by 5 bases, 3 bases remained unmatched. This CDR3 comprises 15 residues. CDR3 nucleotide sequence: TGTGCCAGCAGCTTAGGTAGCGGGGATACCGGGGAGCTGTTTTTT. It translates to CASSLGSGDTGELFF. The whole variable domain, filled in from reference TRBV7-9 and TRBJ2-2, reads DTGVSQNPRHKITKRGQNVTFRCDPISEHNRLYWYRQTLGQGPEFLTYFQNEAQLEKSRLLSDRFSAERPKGSFSTLEIQRTEQGDSAMYLCASSLGSGDTGELFFGEGSRLTVL.

This clone was observed a single time. The J gene is TRBJ1-6, the V gene TRBV5-1, with 8 bases aligning to TRBD1. Looked up from germline, CDR1 is SGHRS and CDR2 is YFSETQ. The V gene end was trimmed by 0 bases and the J gene end by 8 bases; junction bases not matched to a gene: 4. The CDR3 totals 15 residues. In DNA, the CDR3 is TGCGCCAGCAGCTTGGGGACAGGGTACTATTCACCCCTCCACTTT. Translating it yields CASSLGTGYYSPLHF.